The clone carrying this TCR beta chain was counted between two and nine times. Each diagnosis drew on symptoms, thyroxine, TRAb, thyroid ultrasound and orbital computed tomography findings. Around 9.8 ml fresh peripheral blood yielded the PBMCs. The data were taken from a study of T cells in Graves' hyperthyroidism and ophthalmopathy. RNA transcripts were the template for amplifying TCR beta CDR3 regions. The primer set for the first-round RT-PCR of the TCR CDR3 was HTBI. Each CDR3 protein gets one entry after TCRdb re-called the multiplex PCR reads with MiXCR. Altogether approximately 570,000 distinct CDR3 sequences are present, 15% to 20% being singletons, with the ten largest covering over 45%. The TCR comes from a man aged 40-50 years with Graves' ophthalmopathy. The source material was blood.

This chain's CDR3 is CASSPPRGEQFF. The CDR3 DNA reads TGTGCCAGCAGCCCCCCACGGGGTGAGCAGTTCTTC. The gene calls are TRBV3-1 and TRBJ2-1; perhaps TRBD2 as D (5 bases). Per germline, CDR1 LGHDT and CDR2 YNNKEL (reference sequence). This CDR3 has 12 amino acids. Between the trimmed V and J ends, which lost 4 bases and 9 bases, there was a span of 10 bases.